One and the same sample provided the 5 T cell receptor beta chains below, sequenced in a study of cytomegalovirus exposure and HLA in healthy donors. 60 Vbeta and 13 Jbeta primers were used in PCR. The table came from immunoSEQ multiplex PCR; TCRdb's copy has only in-frame clones and leaves some out. The sample shows roughly 120,000 clones, around three quarters of them seen only once. Material for sequencing was PBMCs. These TCRs come from a man aged 40-49 years in good health and CMV-seronegative.

The chain links TRBV2 to TRBJ2-7; 8 positions agree with TRBD2. CDR3 length equals 15 residues. Germline CDR1 and CDR2: SNHLY and FYNNEI. The V and J ends lost 6 bases and 0 bases, in that order; junction bases with no gene match: 7. The CDR3 protein is CASSPGGSLSYEQYF. CDR3 nucleotides: TGTGCCAGCAGCCCGGGGGGGTCCCTCTCCTACGAGCAGTACTTC.

This clone was observed a few times. The J gene is TRBJ2-7, the V gene TRBV6-5; 7 bases fit TRBD1. J lost 10 bases, V lost 6 bases, and 18 bases had no gene match. The CDR3 covers 15 residues. The germline V gene has CDR1 MNHEY and CDR2 SVGAGI. CDR3 DNA sequence: TGTGCCAGCAGCGAGGCGACAGGGCGCCCCCTTCTACAGTACTTC. It codes for CASSEATGRPLLQYF.

The chain carries TRBV10-3 and TRBJ1-1; 7 bases agree with TRBD1. The germline gives CDR1 ENHRY, CDR2 SYGVKD. V shed 2 bases and J 4 bases; nucleotides not matched to a gene: 7. The CDR3 runs 15 residues. Here the CDR3 reads CAISEPGQARTEAFF. As DNA, the CDR3 is TGTGCCATCAGTGAGCCTGGACAGGCCCGCACTGAAGCTTTCTTT.

This chain links TRBV18 with TRBJ1-3; D remains unclear. This CDR3 has 15 residues. Trimming left V 4 bases short and J 0 bases short, with 10 bases between. The germline gives CDR1 KGHSH, CDR2 LQKENI. CDR3 sequence reads: CASSLNRGSGNTIYF. CDR3 in DNA: TGTGCCAGCTCACTTAACCGAGGCTCTGGAAACACCATATATTTT.

A few counts support this clone. V and J are TRBV18 and TRBJ2-7; TRBD2 agrees at 7 bases. The CDR3 is made up of 15 amino acids. Germline V CDR1 and CDR2: KGHSH, LQKENI. Trimming cost V 6 bases and J 4 bases; bases outside gene matches: 12. The CDR3 region is CASSNQRGTGYEQYF. CDR3 coding DNA: TGTGCCAGCTCCAACCAGCGGGGAACTGGGTACGAGCAGTACTTC.